This note documents a single T cell receptor (beta chain) sequence. Its antigen remains unknown. The method was immunoSEQ multiplex PCR; TCRdb's version includes in-frame clones alone and lacks a portion of them. The sample has tens of thousands of clones, 75% to 95% seen once. CDR1 SEHNR and CDR2 FQNEAQ come from the germline V gene (reference sequence). The V gene lost 4 bases and the J gene lost 4 bases, with 17 bases spanning the gap. This CDR3 spans 15 amino acids. This entry is derived from a study of graft-versus-host responses after intestinal transplantation. Study outcomes and limitations: Allograft graft-versus-host to host-versus-graft clonal ratios ran high in patients with graft-donor T cell macrochimerism.

The chain joins TRBV7-9 to TRBJ2-7; TRBD2 might be the D (6 bases). The sequence was obtained from a human donor who received an intestinal transplant. The material sequenced was unstimulated CD8+ T cells sorted from spleen or lymph node cells, taken before intestinal transplant. CDR3 region: CASSSRDRGVYEQYF. The CDR3 DNA sequence: TGTGCCAGCAGCTCACGGGACCGCGGGGTTTACGAGCAGTACTTC.